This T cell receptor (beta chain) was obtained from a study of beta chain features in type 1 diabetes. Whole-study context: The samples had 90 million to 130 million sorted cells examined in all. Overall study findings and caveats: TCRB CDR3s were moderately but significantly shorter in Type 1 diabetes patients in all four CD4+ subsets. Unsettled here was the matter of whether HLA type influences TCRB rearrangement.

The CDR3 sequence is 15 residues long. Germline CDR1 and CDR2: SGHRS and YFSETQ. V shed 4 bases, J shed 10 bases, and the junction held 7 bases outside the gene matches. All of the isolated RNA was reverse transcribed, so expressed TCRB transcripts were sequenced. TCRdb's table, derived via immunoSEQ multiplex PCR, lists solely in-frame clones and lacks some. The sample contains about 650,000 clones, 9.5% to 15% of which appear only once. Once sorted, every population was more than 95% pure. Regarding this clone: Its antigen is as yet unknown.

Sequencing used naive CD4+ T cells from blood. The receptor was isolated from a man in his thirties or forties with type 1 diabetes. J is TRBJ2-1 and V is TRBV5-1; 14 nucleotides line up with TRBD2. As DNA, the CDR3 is TGCGCCAGCAGCACGGGACTAGCGGGGGAAGGGGAGCAGTTCTTC. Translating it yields CASSTGLAGEGEQFF.